This entry is about one TCR beta chain. It has no known antigen specificity. The sample holds no much larger clone one base away, and base qualities are not on file. The donors belonged to the validation cohort of over a hundred subjects, which was separate from the approximately 610-subject first cohort. Library prep was done by the immunoSEQ multiplex PCR assay. The original methods were these. A statistical classification framework was built to diagnose cytomegalovirus status from the catalog of TCR beta chain sequences. This is the immuneACCESS table as TCRdb keeps it, with only in-frame sequences that have V and J called. A part of the clones is gone; compared with another copy, unresolved V genes explain less than half, and the rest is unexplained. V and J calls and clone size come straight from that table; D and trimming were deduced from the DNA. A total of roughly 140,000 clones appear in this sample, around 90% of them only once. The top ten clonotypes cover 3.3% of the sample.

The data belong to a study of cytomegalovirus exposure and HLA in healthy donors (dated by TCRdb to about 2017). Some background on the complete study: According to a later analysis, one platform produced both the 100 to 150 validation repertoires and the roughly 650 repertoires of the first cohort. The study aimed to test whether cataloging public T cell receptors could reveal signatures of past pathogen exposure. A separate validation cohort of roughly 130 different subjects was used in addition to the roughly 700-subject first cohort. To predict cytomegalovirus infection status, the study brought together high-throughput TCR immunosequencing, statistical association of individual TCRs with disease status, and machine learning. Study-wide findings and limitations: A later analysis lacked HLA typing for the validation cohort, so it scored co-occurrence in that cohort across all 110 or so repertoires. It was suggested by the authors that the approach could potentially be generalized to other disease states and immunological phenotypes. The classifier was reported to diagnose cytomegalovirus status with high specificity and sensitivity in both the original and validation cohorts. The study gave a list of 150 to 200 TCR beta chains associated with cytomegalovirus. In vitro tests confirmed that a few of the cytomegalovirus-associated TCR beta chains recognize cytomegalovirus antigens. Most TCR sequences were observed very rarely across donors, whereas some public TCRs were present in many individuals. In a later analysis, TCRs clustered in the first cohort were found to also tend to co-occur in the approximately 120 validation repertoires, with 94% of cluster scores above 0.

Counted from cysteine to phenylalanine, this CDR3 has 15 amino acids. Here the CDR3 DNA is all that survives: 45 bases in frame from base 1. V loses 5 bases, J loses 3 bases, and the germline ends lie 17 bases apart. As encoded in the germline V gene (reference sequence), CDR1 is MNHEY while CDR2 is SMNVEV. This sequence was found in a young woman in good health and CMV-seropositive. The rearranged segments are TRBV27 and TRBJ2-7; possibly the D gene is TRBD2, per 5 matching bases. Sequenced sample: PBMCs. The DNA is as follows: TGTGCCAGCAGTGGCCGAGGACGAGGGCTCTACGAGCAGTACTTC. This sequence encodes CASSGRGRGLYEQYF.